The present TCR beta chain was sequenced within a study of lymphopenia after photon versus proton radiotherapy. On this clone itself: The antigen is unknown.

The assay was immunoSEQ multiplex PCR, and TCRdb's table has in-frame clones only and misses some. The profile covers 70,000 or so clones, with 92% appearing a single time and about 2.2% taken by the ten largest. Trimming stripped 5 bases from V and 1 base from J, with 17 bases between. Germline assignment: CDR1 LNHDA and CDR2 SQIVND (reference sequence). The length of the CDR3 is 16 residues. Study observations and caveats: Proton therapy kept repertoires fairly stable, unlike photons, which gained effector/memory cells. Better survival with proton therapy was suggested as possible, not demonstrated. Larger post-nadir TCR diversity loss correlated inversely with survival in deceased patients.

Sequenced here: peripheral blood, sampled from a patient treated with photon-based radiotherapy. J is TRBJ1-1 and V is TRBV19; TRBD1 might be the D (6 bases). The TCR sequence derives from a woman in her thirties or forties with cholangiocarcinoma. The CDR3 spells CASSRTRQVPNTEAFF. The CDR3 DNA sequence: TGTGCCAGTAGTCGGACCAGACAGGTACCGAACACTGAAGCTTTCTTT.